The clone carrying this T cell receptor beta chain was found once. This sample was included in a study of STAT5B mutations in CD4+ large granular lymphocyte leukemia. TCRdb's copy holds only in-frame clones and misses some; the assay was immunoSEQ multiplex PCR. The table lists about 38,000 clones, around 80% of them singletons, with less than 0.6% in the top ten. V was pared by 5 bases and J by 7 bases, with 11 bases of the junction left unmatched. The germline V gene has CDR1 SGHTA and CDR2 FQGNSA. This CDR3 has 17 amino acids. The sequence came from a human donor in good health. The specimen sequenced was CD4+ T cells from blood buffy coats. The chain joins TRBV7-2 to TRBJ2-2; TRBD2 matches 12 bases. The CDR3 DNA is TGTGCCAGCAGCCTCTCCCTAGCGGGGGGGCGGGACGGGGAGCTGTTTTTT. Residues: CASSLSLAGGRDGELFF.